This T cell receptor (beta chain) was captured in a study of T cell repertoires in cytomegalovirus infection. Study-wide points: In two of eight donors, the top clonotype was HLA-C-restricted CMV-specific.

This clonotype was detected a few times. Antigen unknown. TCRdb re-analysed the reads in MiXCR, keeping a single row per CDR3 protein. The sample shows fewer than 300,000 distinct CDR3 sequences, under 30% of them seen only once. From germline, CDR1 is DFQATT and CDR2 SNEGSKA (reference sequence). Trimming stripped 6 bases from V and 3 bases from J, with 19 bases between. The CDR3 is 15 amino acids. Specimen: PBMCs. This TCR was recovered from a human donor in good health (CMV status not recorded). Some clones in this sample may be carry-over from other donors' samples. V gene TRBV20-1 combines with J gene TRBJ2-3; possibly TRBD1 for D (6 bases). CDR3 nucleotides: TGCAGTGCCCGTAGTCGCCAGGACAGTACAGATACGCAGTATTTT. This translates into CSARSRQDSTDTQYF.